Many counts were recorded for the clone carrying this T cell receptor beta chain. Its antigen is undetermined. The record originates from a study of CD8 T cells in ankylosing spondylitis. Overall study findings and caveats: Apparently characteristic of ankylosing spondylitis blood was a TCR beta motif (roughly eight highly homologous variants). Certain motif variants had earlier appeared in reactive arthritis synovial fluid and blood.

Trimming shortened V by 9 bases and J by 5 bases, and 14 bases separated the two germline ends. The CDR3 has 14 amino acids. In TCRdb, the 5' RACE reads were re-called with MiXCR into one record per CDR3 protein. The table includes around 480,000 distinct CDR3 sequences, about 15% detected once. The sequence came from a male donor with ankylosing spondylitis. The chain employs TRBV12-3 or TRBV12-4 and TRBJ1-6; possible D gene TRBD1, 6 bases. Sequences were obtained from blood, either unsorted or a sorted T cell fraction (not recorded which). The DNA of the CDR3 is TGTGCCAGTATAGAACAGGGTGATAATTCACCCCTCCACTTT. This translates into CASIEQGDNSPLHF.